A selection of T cell receptor beta chains follows, all from one sample in a study of T cell responses to AZD1222 COVID-19 vaccine. Clones were read by immunoSEQ multiplex PCR, and TCRdb kept only the in-frame ones, dropping some. The sample lists 100,000 or so clones, 70% to 90% occurring once. The specimen was peripheral blood, collected 28 days after the second AZD1222 dose. The origin of the receptors is an adult who received the AZD1222 COVID-19 vaccine. Each CDR3 is given with its conserved first and last residue. The D gene is left open where the match is weak. The listing skips clone size in some rows; elsewhere it reads once, few, many or a size class.

cdr3_aa | cdr3_nt | d_call | v_call | clone_size | j_call
CASSQVGKRNTEAFF | TGCGCCAGCAGCCAAGTCGGTAAGAGGAACACTGAAGCTTTCTTT | - | TRBV4-1 | - | TRBJ1-1
CASSQVSYLRVSYNEQFF | TGTGCCAGCAGCCAAGTTTCATACCTGAGGGTATCCTACAATGAGCAGTTCTTC | - | TRBV3-1/TRBV3-2 | - | TRBJ2-1
CASRGPLVSGNTIYF | TGTGCCAGCAGGGGCCCTTTGGTCTCTGGAAACACCATATATTTT | - | TRBV6-5 | once | TRBJ1-3
CATSPTGGREKLFF | TGTGCCACCAGTCCGACAGGGGGCCGTGAAAAACTGTTTTTT | TRBD1 | TRBV15 | few | TRBJ1-4
CASRRTATISGANVLTF | TGTGCCAGCAGGAGGACAGCTACCATCTCTGGGGCCAACGTCCTGACTTTC | - | TRBV27 | - | TRBJ2-6
CASSQVPAHEQYF | TGTGCCAGCAGCCAAGTCCCCGCCCACGAGCAGTACTTC | - | TRBV3-1/TRBV3-2 | - | TRBJ2-7
CAWSVEASGPGQYF | TGTGCCTGGAGTGTAGAGGCTAGCGGTCCCGGCCAGTACTTC | TRBD2 | TRBV30 | - | TRBJ2-5
CASSHRGANTDTQYF | TGTGCCAGCAGCCACCGGGGGGCTAACACAGATACGCAGTATTTT | - | TRBV3-1/TRBV3-2 | - | TRBJ2-3
CASSLTTRQESYNSPLHF | TGCGCCAGCAGCTTGACTACTCGTCAGGAATCCTATAATTCACCCCTCCACTTT | - | TRBV5-1 | - | TRBJ1-6
CASSYGTVAEQYF | TGTGCCAGCAGTTACGGTACTGTGGCCGAGCAGTACTTC | - | TRBV6-5 | - | TRBJ2-7
CASSDRVNNEKLFF | TGTGCCAGCAGTGACAGGGTCAACAATGAAAAACTGTTTTTT | - | TRBV6-1 | - | TRBJ1-4
CASRTTWGGLTEAFF | TGTGCCAGCAGAACAACCTGGGGGGGGCTCACTGAAGCTTTCTTT | - | TRBV27 | - | TRBJ1-1
CASSKAKGITDTQYF | TGTGCCAGCAGCAAAGCCAAGGGAATCACAGATACGCAGTATTTT | - | TRBV21-1 | - | TRBJ2-3
CASSLSHLSPYEQYF | TGTGCCAGCAGCTTAAGTCACCTGTCCCCCTACGAGCAGTACTTC | - | TRBV11-2 | - | TRBJ2-7
CAISEGGGGLGYGYTF | TGTGCCATCAGTGAGGGAGGAGGGGGCTTGGGCTATGGCTACACCTTC | TRBD1 | TRBV10-3 | once | TRBJ1-2